This T cell receptor (beta chain) appears in the sequencing data of a study of blood T cell repertoires in COVID-19. Original data processing: Amplifying reference gene primers gave estimates of nucleated cell counts. This table comes from immunoSEQ multiplex PCR, and its TCRdb copy is limited to in-frame clones, with some not included. V and J calls plus clone size are reproduced from that table; the DNA served to infer D and trimming. The sample consists of some 240,000 clones, around 83% of them appearing once. The CDR3 spans 13 residues. Trimming took 4 bases from V and 6 from J; bases not matched to a gene: 7. Germline-derived CDR1 and CDR2 are GTSNPN and SVGIG (reference sequence).

Sequencing used peripheral blood. The TCR comes from a woman between 40 and 50 years old who had recovered from COVID-19. V usage is TRBV30 and J usage is TRBJ2-3, with TRBD2 matching over 7 bases. CDR3 coding DNA: TGTGCCTGGACCGGCGGGGGTTCGGATACGCAGTATTTT. Translating it yields CAWTGGGSDTQYF.